The rows below give T cell receptor beta chains drawn from one sample of a study of cytomegalovirus exposure and HLA in healthy donors. The data were produced by immunoSEQ multiplex PCR, yet TCRdb's version contains in-frame clones alone and is incomplete. This sample has about 150,000 clones; nearly 80% occur once, and the top ten carry 13%. Sequences were obtained from PBMCs. The receptors originated from a man aged 25 to 45 in good health and CMV-seropositive. The CDR3 runs from the conserved cysteine through the conserved F or W. A D gene is named only where the DNA matches it firmly. Part of the rows lack a size; the others show once, few, many or a class for expanded clones.

v_gene: TRBV5-1; d_gene: NA; len: 15; j_gene: TRBJ2-2; abundance: NA; CDR3aa: CASSLSRTDTGELFF; CDR3nt: TGCGCCAGCAGCTTGAGCAGGACTGACACCGGGGAGCTGTTTTTT
v_gene: TRBV5-6; d_gene: NA; len: 13; j_gene: TRBJ2-7; abundance: once; CDR3aa: CASSQGGSYEQYF; CDR3nt: TGTGCCAGCAGCCAGGGGGGCTCCTACGAGCAGTACTTC
v_gene: TRBV28; d_gene: NA; len: 13; j_gene: TRBJ1-4; abundance: NA; CDR3aa: CASSLTQRGKLFF; CDR3nt: TGTGCCAGCAGTTTGACCCAAAGAGGAAAACTGTTTTTT
v_gene: TRBV7-9; d_gene: NA; len: 14; j_gene: TRBJ2-7; abundance: NA; CDR3aa: CASSHRDKPYEQYF; CDR3nt: TGTGCCAGCAGCCACCGGGACAAGCCCTACGAGCAGTACTTC
v_gene: TRBV5-8; d_gene: NA; len: 14; j_gene: TRBJ2-6; abundance: NA; CDR3aa: CASSQDSGANVLTF; CDR3nt: TGTGCCAGCAGTCAGGACTCTGGGGCCAACGTCCTGACTTTC
v_gene: TRBV2; d_gene: NA; len: 14; j_gene: TRBJ2-3; abundance: NA; CDR3aa: CASSRTINTDTQYF; CDR3nt: TGTGCCAGCAGTCGGACTATAAACACAGATACGCAGTATTTT
v_gene: TRBV11-2; d_gene: NA; len: 13; j_gene: TRBJ1-1; abundance: NA; CDR3aa: CASSLGLNTEAFF; CDR3nt: TGTGCCAGCAGCCTGGGCTTGAACACTGAAGCTTTCTTT
v_gene: TRBV25-1; d_gene: TRBD1; len: 16; j_gene: TRBJ2-3; abundance: NA; CDR3aa: CASSAQDRGDTDTQYF; CDR3nt: TGTGCCAGCAGTGCACAGGACAGGGGGGACACAGATACGCAGTATTTT
v_gene: TRBV15; d_gene: NA; len: 14; j_gene: TRBJ1-1; abundance: once; CDR3aa: CATSIISRTAEAFF; CDR3nt: TGTGCCACCAGCATAATAAGTAGGACAGCTGAAGCTTTCTTT
v_gene: TRBV29-1; d_gene: TRBD2; len: 16; j_gene: TRBJ2-1; abundance: NA; CDR3aa: CSVDLSGTSGYNEQFF; CDR3nt: TGCAGCGTTGACCTCTCCGGGACTAGCGGGTACAATGAGCAGTTCTTC
v_gene: TRBV20-1; d_gene: NA; len: 11; j_gene: TRBJ2-7; abundance: NA; CDR3aa: CSARVENEQYF; CDR3nt: TGCAGTGCTAGGGTTGAGAACGAGCAGTACTTC
v_gene: TRBV7-2; d_gene: TRBD2; len: 15; j_gene: TRBJ2-1; abundance: NA; CDR3aa: CASSFSGTSYNEQFF; CDR3nt: TGTGCCAGCAGCTTCTCCGGGACTAGCTATAATGAGCAGTTCTTC
v_gene: TRBV19; d_gene: TRBD1; len: 17; j_gene: TRBJ2-3; abundance: NA; CDR3aa: CASSIRQGAGITDTQYF; CDR3nt: TGTGCCAGTAGCATCCGACAGGGGGCGGGGATCACAGATACGCAGTATTTT
v_gene: TRBV2; d_gene: NA; len: 16; j_gene: TRBJ2-1; abundance: NA; CDR3aa: CASSEGLTSSYNEQFF; CDR3nt: TGTGCCAGCAGTGAAGGGCTGACTTCTTCCTACAATGAGCAGTTCTTC
v_gene: TRBV7-6; d_gene: NA; len: 19; j_gene: TRBJ1-4; abundance: few; CDR3aa: CASSPVEGPTVLPGEKLFF; CDR3nt: TGTGCCAGCAGCCCCGTGGAGGGGCCTACGGTATTACCGGGTGAAAAACTGTTTTTT
v_gene: TRBV5-1; d_gene: NA; len: 12; j_gene: TRBJ1-2; abundance: once; CDR3aa: CASSIQSYGYTF; CDR3nt: TGCGCCAGCAGCATACAGAGCTATGGCTACACCTTC
v_gene: TRBV9; d_gene: NA; len: 15; j_gene: TRBJ1-2; abundance: NA; CDR3aa: CASSLTVGGESGYTF; CDR3nt: TGTGCCAGCAGCTTAACCGTAGGGGGAGAGTCTGGCTACACCTTC
v_gene: TRBV2; d_gene: TRBD2; len: 16; j_gene: TRBJ2-4; abundance: NA; CDR3aa: CASRTGGGLAKNIQYF; CDR3nt: TGTGCCAGCAGGACCGGGGGGGGCTTAGCCAAAAACATTCAGTACTTC
v_gene: TRBV9; d_gene: NA; len: 14; j_gene: TRBJ1-5; abundance: NA; CDR3aa: CASSVGGDDQPQHF; CDR3nt: TGTGCCAGCAGCGTCGGGGGAGACGATCAGCCCCAGCATTTT
v_gene: TRBV15; d_gene: NA; len: 16; j_gene: TRBJ2-3; abundance: NA; CDR3aa: CATSRVSGGSADTQYF; CDR3nt: TGTGCCACCAGCAGAGTGAGTGGAGGGTCCGCAGATACGCAGTATTTT
v_gene: TRBV29-1; d_gene: NA; len: 14; j_gene: TRBJ2-1; abundance: once; CDR3aa: CSVSIAEPGNEQFF; CDR3nt: TGCAGCGTTTCCATAGCGGAGCCGGGGAATGAGCAGTTCTTC
v_gene: TRBV10-2; d_gene: TRBD2; len: 15; j_gene: TRBJ2-7; abundance: NA; CDR3aa: CASSDPGGSSYEQYF; CDR3nt: TGCGCCAGCAGTGACCCTGGCGGGAGCTCCTACGAGCAGTACTTC
v_gene: TRBV6-5; d_gene: NA; len: 14; j_gene: TRBJ1-2; abundance: NA; CDR3aa: CASSRDSKNYGYTF; CDR3nt: TGTGCCAGCAGCCGGGACTCCAAAAACTATGGCTACACCTTC
v_gene: TRBV28; d_gene: NA; len: 16; j_gene: TRBJ2-2; abundance: few; CDR3aa: CASSWLGGERTGELFF; CDR3nt: TGTGCCAGCAGTTGGCTGGGGGGAGAAAGGACCGGGGAGCTGTTTTTT
v_gene: TRBV19; d_gene: NA; len: 13; j_gene: TRBJ1-2; abundance: NA; CDR3aa: CASRFGVNYGYTF; CDR3nt: TGTGCCAGCAGATTCGGGGTAAACTATGGCTACACCTTC
v_gene: TRBV5-1; d_gene: NA; len: 15; j_gene: TRBJ1-1; abundance: NA; CDR3aa: CASSLRQGRNTEAFF; CDR3nt: TGCGCCAGCAGCTTGAGGCAGGGCAGAAACACTGAAGCTTTCTTT
v_gene: TRBV7-7; d_gene: TRBD1; len: 17; j_gene: TRBJ2-2; abundance: NA; CDR3aa: CASSSGAGTGNTGELFF; CDR3nt: TGTGCTAGCAGCTCCGGGGCCGGGACAGGCAACACCGGGGAGCTGTTTTTT
v_gene: TRBV28; d_gene: TRBD2; len: 13; j_gene: TRBJ2-1; abundance: few; CDR3aa: CASRGTSGYEQFF; CDR3nt: TGTGCCAGCAGGGGGACTAGCGGGTATGAGCAGTTCTTC
v_gene: TRBV7-8; d_gene: NA; len: 14; j_gene: TRBJ2-7; abundance: NA; CDR3aa: CASSLGVLAYEQYF; CDR3nt: TGTGCCAGCAGCTTAGGCGTCCTGGCCTACGAGCAGTACTTC
v_gene: TRBV6-1; d_gene: TRBD2; len: 15; j_gene: TRBJ2-5; abundance: NA; CDR3aa: CASSVPSGSRETQYF; CDR3nt: TGTGCCAGCAGTGTCCCTAGCGGGAGCAGAGAGACCCAGTACTTC
v_gene: TRBV9; d_gene: TRBD2; len: 17; j_gene: TRBJ2-5; abundance: NA; CDR3aa: CASSVATSGRAGETQYF; CDR3nt: TGTGCCAGCAGCGTAGCTACTAGCGGGAGGGCCGGAGAGACCCAGTACTTC
v_gene: TRBV7-8; d_gene: TRBD2; len: 16; j_gene: TRBJ2-5; abundance: NA; CDR3aa: CASSPRASGVVETQYF; CDR3nt: TGTGCCAGCAGCCCCCGGGCTAGCGGGGTAGTAGAGACCCAGTACTTC
v_gene: TRBV7-2; d_gene: TRBD1; len: 15; j_gene: TRBJ2-1; abundance: NA; CDR3aa: CASSSTGTSYNEQFF; CDR3nt: TGTGCCAGCAGCTCGACAGGGACCTCCTACAATGAGCAGTTCTTC
v_gene: TRBV19; d_gene: NA; len: 17; j_gene: TRBJ1-5; abundance: NA; CDR3aa: CASTRDSGRTVNQPQHF; CDR3nt: TGTGCCAGTACCCGGGACTCGGGGCGTACAGTCAATCAGCCCCAGCATTTT
v_gene: TRBV6-1; d_gene: TRBD1; len: 14; j_gene: TRBJ1-1; abundance: NA; CDR3aa: CASIRTGGRDEAFF; CDR3nt: TGTGCCAGCATTCGGACAGGGGGACGAGATGAAGCTTTCTTT
v_gene: TRBV5-4; d_gene: TRBD1; len: 18; j_gene: TRBJ2-6; abundance: NA; CDR3aa: CASSPAGTGLVGANVLTF; CDR3nt: TGTGCCAGCAGCCCAGCCGGGACAGGGCTTGTTGGGGCCAACGTCCTGACTTTC
v_gene: TRBV18; d_gene: TRBD1; len: 14; j_gene: TRBJ2-7; abundance: NA; CDR3aa: CASSDRDRYYEQYF; CDR3nt: TGTGCCAGCTCAGACCGGGACAGATACTACGAGCAGTACTTC
v_gene: TRBV4-1; d_gene: NA; len: 13; j_gene: TRBJ1-2; abundance: NA; CDR3aa: CASSQVPQEGYTF; CDR3nt: TGCGCCAGCAGCCAAGTGCCACAGGAGGGCTACACCTTC
v_gene: TRBV9; d_gene: NA; len: 14; j_gene: TRBJ2-2; abundance: NA; CDR3aa: CASTPTRGTGELFF; CDR3nt: TGTGCCAGCACCCCCACTCGGGGGACCGGGGAGCTGTTTTTT
v_gene: TRBV4-2; d_gene: NA; len: 15; j_gene: TRBJ1-5; abundance: NA; CDR3aa: CASSDTVYSNQPQHF; CDR3nt: TGTGCCAGCAGCGATACAGTTTATAGCAATCAGCCCCAGCATTTT
v_gene: TRBV19; d_gene: TRBD1; len: 16; j_gene: TRBJ2-2; abundance: NA; CDR3aa: CASSIGGQGDTGELFF; CDR3nt: TGTGCCAGTAGTATTGGGGGACAGGGGGACACCGGGGAGCTGTTTTTT
v_gene: TRBV5-4; d_gene: TRBD2; len: 13; j_gene: TRBJ2-7; abundance: NA; CDR3aa: CASSSGLSYEQYF; CDR3nt: TGTGCCAGCAGCTCGGGACTAAGCTACGAGCAGTACTTC
v_gene: TRBV4-2; d_gene: TRBD2; len: 15; j_gene: TRBJ2-1; abundance: NA; CDR3aa: CASSQAASGYNEQFF; CDR3nt: TGTGCCAGCAGCCAAGCCGCTAGCGGTTACAATGAGCAGTTCTTC
v_gene: TRBV5-1; d_gene: NA; len: 15; j_gene: TRBJ2-7; abundance: NA; CDR3aa: CASSPGLAGWYEQYF; CDR3nt: TGCGCCAGCAGCCCCGGACTGGCTGGTTGGTACGAGCAGTACTTC
v_gene: TRBV7-2; d_gene: TRBD1; len: 17; j_gene: TRBJ2-3; abundance: NA; CDR3aa: CASSSASGTGYEDTQYF; CDR3nt: TGTGCCAGCAGCTCCGCCTCCGGGACAGGGTACGAGGATACGCAGTATTTT
v_gene: TRBV4-2; d_gene: NA; len: 16; j_gene: TRBJ1-6; abundance: NA; CDR3aa: CASSQVLQGYNSPLHF; CDR3nt: TGTGCCAGCAGCCAAGTATTACAGGGCTATAATTCACCCCTCCACTTT
v_gene: TRBV29-1; d_gene: TRBD1; len: 14; j_gene: TRBJ1-5; abundance: NA; CDR3aa: CSVLTGASGQPQHF; CDR3nt: TGCAGCGTCTTGACAGGGGCATCGGGTCAGCCCCAGCATTTT
v_gene: TRBV27; d_gene: TRBD2; len: 15; j_gene: TRBJ2-7; abundance: NA; CDR3aa: CASRNGLGISYEQYF; CDR3nt: TGTGCCAGCCGAAACGGACTAGGGATCTCCTACGAGCAGTACTTC